This record covers a single T cell receptor (beta chain). Produced via immunoSEQ multiplex PCR; TCRdb's table is partial and in-frame only. Altogether 150,000 or so clones are present, roughly 94% being singletons, with the ten largest covering 5.5% to 6%. This entry is derived from a study of control samples from healthy donors and cancer patients. V was trimmed by 6 bases and J by 2 bases, leaving 4 bases between them. Germline V gene lookup returns CDR1 MNHEY and CDR2 SVGAGI. The length of the CDR3 is 11 residues. Sequences were obtained from blood. The chain recombines TRBV6-5 with TRBJ1-1; no firm D call. The clonotype originates from a man aged 35-49 years in good health. This CDR3 is CASSRNTEAFF. The DNA for the CDR3 is TGTGCCAGCAGCCGAAACACTGAAGCTTTCTTT.